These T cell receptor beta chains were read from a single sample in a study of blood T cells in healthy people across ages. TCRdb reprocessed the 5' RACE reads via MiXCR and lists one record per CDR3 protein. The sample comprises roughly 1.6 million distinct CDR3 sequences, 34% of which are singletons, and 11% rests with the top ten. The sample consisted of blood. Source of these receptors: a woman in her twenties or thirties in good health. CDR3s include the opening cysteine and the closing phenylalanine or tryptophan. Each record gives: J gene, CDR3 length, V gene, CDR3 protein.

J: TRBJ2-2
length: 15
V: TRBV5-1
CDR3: CASSLVSEGGGELFF

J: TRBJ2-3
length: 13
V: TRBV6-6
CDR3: CASSYSRADTQYF

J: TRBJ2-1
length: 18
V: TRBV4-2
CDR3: CASSPMLRHSGAYNEQFF

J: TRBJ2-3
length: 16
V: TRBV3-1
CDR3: CASSPGLAEPIDTQYF

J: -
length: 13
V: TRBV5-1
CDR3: CASSGGLTAEQYF

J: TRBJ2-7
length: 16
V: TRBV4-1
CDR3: CASSQIPGLKAYEQYF

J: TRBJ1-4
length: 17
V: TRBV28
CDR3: CASSPTERQEINEKLFF

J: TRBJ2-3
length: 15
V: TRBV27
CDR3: CASNIGLAGADTQYF

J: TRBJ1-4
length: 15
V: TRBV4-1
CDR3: CASSSQVKEREKLFF

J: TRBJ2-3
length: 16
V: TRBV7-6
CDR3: CASSSRTSGRSDTQYF

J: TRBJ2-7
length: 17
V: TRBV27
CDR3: CASSLKAAGLGPYEQYF

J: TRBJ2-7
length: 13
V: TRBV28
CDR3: CASSPHRGHEQYF

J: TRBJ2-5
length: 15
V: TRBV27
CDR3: CASSLENRPGETQYF

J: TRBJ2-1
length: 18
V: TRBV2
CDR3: CASSEAGSHSGILNEQFF

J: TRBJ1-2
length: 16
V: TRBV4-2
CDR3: CASSQAHGQDGYGYTF

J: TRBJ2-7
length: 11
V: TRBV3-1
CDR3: CASGTLYEQYF

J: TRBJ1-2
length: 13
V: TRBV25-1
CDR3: CASSASYLWGYTF

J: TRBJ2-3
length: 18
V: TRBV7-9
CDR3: CASSLAARGVRVADTQYF

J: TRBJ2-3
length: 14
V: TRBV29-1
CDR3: CSVHSGRIVDTQYF

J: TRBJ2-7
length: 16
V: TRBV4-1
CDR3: CTSSQESASGSYEQYF

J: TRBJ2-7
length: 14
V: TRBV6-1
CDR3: CASKQRVTGNEQYF

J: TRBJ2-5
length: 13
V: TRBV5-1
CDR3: CASKAGIQETQYF

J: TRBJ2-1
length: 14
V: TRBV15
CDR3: CATSIPGGKNEQFF

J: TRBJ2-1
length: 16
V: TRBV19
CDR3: CASSIAKAGGPNEQFF

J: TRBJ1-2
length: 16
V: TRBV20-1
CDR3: CSARAKGQATNYGYTF

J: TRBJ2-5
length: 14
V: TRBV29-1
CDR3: CSVLQGLVGETQYF

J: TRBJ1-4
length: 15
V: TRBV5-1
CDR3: CASSLYVATNEKLFF

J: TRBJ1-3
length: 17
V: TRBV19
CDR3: CASSPPRGIGSGNTIYF

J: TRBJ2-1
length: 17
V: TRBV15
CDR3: CATSREGVARLDNEQFF

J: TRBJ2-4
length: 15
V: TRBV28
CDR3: CASTPPRDGKNIQYF

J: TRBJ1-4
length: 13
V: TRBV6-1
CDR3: CASSRSLNEKLFF

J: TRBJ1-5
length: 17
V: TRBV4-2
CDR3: CASSQEPSQPSNQPQHF

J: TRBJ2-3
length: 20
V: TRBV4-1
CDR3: CASSQDRAHRAASRADTQYF

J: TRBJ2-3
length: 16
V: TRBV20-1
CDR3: CSARGTSGGVVDTQYF

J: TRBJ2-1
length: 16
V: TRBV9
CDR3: CASTPLASGSLSEQFF

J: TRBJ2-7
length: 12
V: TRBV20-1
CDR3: CSAYRTSYEQYF

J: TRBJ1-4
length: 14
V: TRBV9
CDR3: CASSLQGAHEKLFF

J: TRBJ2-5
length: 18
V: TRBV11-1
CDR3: CASSQTNHTTGTKETQYF

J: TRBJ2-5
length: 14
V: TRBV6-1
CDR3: CASRRPDEAGTQYF

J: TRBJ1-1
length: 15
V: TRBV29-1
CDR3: CSALQGTGANTEAFF

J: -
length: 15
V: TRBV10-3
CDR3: CAISESTGGGETQYF

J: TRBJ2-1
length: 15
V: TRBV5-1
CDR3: CASSSQISGGFEQFF

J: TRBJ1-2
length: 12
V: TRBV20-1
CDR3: CSASRVRRGYTF

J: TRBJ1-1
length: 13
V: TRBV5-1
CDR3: CASSPTGNTEAFF

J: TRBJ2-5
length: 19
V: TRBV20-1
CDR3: CSARASPLYGGGFYETQYF

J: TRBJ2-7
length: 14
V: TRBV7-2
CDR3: CASVVGDSSYEQYF

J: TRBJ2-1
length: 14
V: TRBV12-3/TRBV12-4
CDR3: CASRFGTPYNEQFF

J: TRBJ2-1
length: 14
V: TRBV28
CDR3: CASSFSSGSNEQFF